Below, 27 T cell receptor beta chains from the same sample are listed, as sequenced in a study of blood T cell repertoires in COVID-19. The method was immunoSEQ multiplex PCR; TCRdb's version includes in-frame clones alone and lacks a portion of them. The sample includes about 190,000 clones, 70% to 80% of them seen just once. The sample was peripheral blood. These TCRs come from a man between 45 and 60 years old who had recovered from COVID-19.

The chain links TRBV6-5 to TRBJ2-7; D not resolved. The DNA end is a closer match to TRBJ2-1, so the J assignment may be wrong. The CDR3 is 12 amino acids. Germline assignment: CDR1 MNHEY and CDR2 SVGAGI. The chain's CDR3 is CASSFAGREQFF. In DNA, the CDR3 is TGTGCCAGCAGTTTCGCAGGACGGGAGCAGTTCTTC.

This clone was seen just once. The chain is built from TRBV7-2 and TRBJ2-7; the match to TRBD1 covers 7 bases. Per the germline V gene, CDR1 is SGHTA and CDR2 is FQGNSA. The CDR3 length is 14 residues. The trim removed 7 bases at V and 6 bases at J, leaving 12 bases unmatched. The CDR3, as DNA: TGTGCCAGCACCAAGAGTACAGGGGCTTTCGAGCAGTACTTC. Translated: CASTKSTGAFEQYF.

V usage is TRBV24-1 and J usage is TRBJ2-1; 7 positions match TRBD1. Trimming removed 4 bases from V and 8 bases from J; junction bases left unmatched: 7. This CDR3 contains 14 residues. The germline V gene encodes CDR1 KGHDR and CDR2 SFDVKD. CDR3 protein: CATSENRGIDEQFF. The CDR3, as DNA: TGTGCCACCAGTGAAAACAGGGGAATCGATGAGCAGTTCTTC.

The rearrangement joins TRBV6-6 to TRBJ2-7; D perhaps matches TRBD2 (7 bases). The CDR3 is 15 residues long. Trimming pared 6 bases from V and 0 bases from J, leaving 15 bases between. In germline, CDR1 is MNHNY, CDR2 SVGAGI (reference sequence). CDR3 DNA: TGTGCCAGCAGCCGGGGGGCTAGCGGCTCCTACGAGCAGTACTTC. It is translated as CASSRGASGSYEQYF.

The rearrangement uses TRBV7-3 and TRBJ2-1; 8 nucleotides align to TRBD2. Germline assignment: CDR1 SGHTA and CDR2 FQGTGA. J gave up 7 bases and V 2 bases, and 7 bases lay outside the gene matches. CDR3 size: 15 residues. The CDR3 sequence is CASSLDSGNGNEQFF. In DNA form, the CDR3 reads TGTGCCAGCAGCTTAGATAGCGGGAACGGAAATGAGCAGTTCTTC.

The chain employs TRBV7-8 and TRBJ2-7, with 8 positions matching TRBD1. CDR3 size: 19 residues. Germline trimming cut 5 bases from V and 0 bases from J; bases unmatched to any gene: 18. The germline V gene encodes CDR1 SGHVS and CDR2 FQNEAQ. The chain's CDR3 is CASSAIGGQGLRSSYEQYF. The CDR3 nucleotides read TGTGCCAGCAGCGCTATCGGAGGACAGGGACTCCGGAGCTCCTACGAGCAGTACTTC.

The chain uses TRBV6-5 and TRBJ1-4; D gene ambiguous. Germline V lookup: CDR1 MNHEY, CDR2 SVGAGI. V lost 10 bases and J 7 bases, leaving 16 bases between the germline ends. The CDR3 is 13 residues long. As DNA, the CDR3 is TGTGCCACCAGATCCCCAGGCCCTGAAAAACTGTTTTTT. It codes for CATRSPGPEKLFF.

The chain carries TRBV5-1 and TRBJ2-3, with 8 bases aligning to TRBD2. The CDR3 runs 13 residues. After removal of 5 bases from V and 6 bases from J, the junction contained 5 bases not matched to a gene. Germline-derived CDR1 and CDR2 are SGHRS and YFSETQ. In nucleotides, the CDR3 is TGCGCCAGCAGTCGGGGGGGCGGCGATACGCAGTATTTT. This encodes CASSRGGGDTQYF.

This sequence joins TRBV27 and TRBJ1-2; 7 nucleotides line up with TRBD1. The CDR3 extends over 14 amino acids. J lost 9 bases, V lost 6 bases, and 13 bases had no gene match. CDR1 is MNHEY, CDR2 SMNVEV, per germline (reference sequence). The CDR3, as DNA: TGTGCCAGCAGACCCGGGACAGTTTCGTTGCGCTACACCTTC. As protein: CASRPGTVSLRYTF.

The gene calls are TRBV6-2 or TRBV6-3 and TRBJ2-7; TRBD2 agrees at 8 bases. The trim removed 5 bases at V and 5 bases at J, leaving 8 bases unmatched. The CDR3 loop spans 14 amino acids. Germline-derived CDR1 and CDR2 are MNHEY and SVGEGT. In nucleotides, the CDR3 is TGTGCCAGCAGTATTCGACTAGCGTCCCACGAGCAGTACTTC. This translates into CASSIRLASHEQYF.

J is TRBJ1-1 and V is TRBV3-1 (or the pseudogene TRBV3-2); TRBD1 matches at 8 bases. The V gene's germline CDR1 is LGHDT and CDR2 YNNKEL (reference sequence). V trimming: 7 bases; J trimming: 1 base; junction bases outside the gene matches: 14. The CDR3 has 17 amino acids. The CDR3 here is CASKFGTGFPPNTEAFF. CDR3 in DNA: TGTGCCAGCAAATTCGGGACAGGCTTCCCCCCGAACACTGAAGCTTTCTTT.

J is TRBJ1-1 and V is TRBV2; TRBD1 is a possible D gene (6 bases). The germline V and J ends were trimmed by 4 bases and 1 base, with 13 bases remaining between them. This CDR3 region has 15 residues. CDR1 is SNHLY, CDR2 FYNNEI, per germline. The CDR3 DNA reads as TGTGCCAGCAGTGTGCAGGGGTTAACGAACACTGAAGCTTTCTTT. Translation gives CASSVQGLTNTEAFF.

The chain employs TRBV27 and TRBJ2-5; TRBD2 agrees at 10 bases. The CDR3 contains 19 residues. J lost 4 bases, V lost 0 bases, and 14 bases had no gene match. In germline, CDR1 is MNHEY, CDR2 SMNVEV (reference sequence). CDR3 sequence (DNA): TGTGCCAGCAGTTTATCGTCGGCTAGCGGGAGTTCGGGGAGAGAGACCCAGTACTTC. The encoded protein is CASSLSSASGSSGRETQYF.

This clone was picked up one time. V is TRBV4-3 and J is TRBJ2-7; D may be TRBD1 (5 bases). There are 15 residues in the CDR3. Germline V gene sequence: CDR1 LGHNA, CDR2 YSLEER. The V end lost 1 base, the J end lost 4 bases, and 14 bases lay between the germline ends. The CDR3 bases are TGCGCCAGCAGCCAAGGAACAGGCTCAAGATACGAGCAGTACTTC. This sequence encodes CASSQGTGSRYEQYF.

This chain joins TRBV19 and TRBJ1-3; D is unresolved. The CDR3 has 14 amino acids. The germline CDR1 and CDR2 sequences are LNHDA and SQIVND (reference sequence). V lost 1 base and J 4 bases, leaving 8 bases between the germline ends. In nucleotides, the CDR3 is TGTGCCAGTAGTATAGGACACGACGGAAACACCATATATTTT. Translating it yields CASSIGHDGNTIYF.

Comments on this clone: A junction end diverges from the germline sequence, so it may reflect a read error. The chain has TRBV15 and TRBJ1-1, with TRBD1 as a possible D gene (6 bases). Germline CDR1 is LNHNV and CDR2 is YYDKDF (reference sequence). The CDR3 covers 13 residues. This chain's CDR3 is CATSRERDTLRHF. CDR3 sequence (DNA): TGTGCCACCAGCAGAGAGAGGGACACCCTGCGTCACTTT. The full variable domain, in which reference TRBV15 and TRBJ1-1 provide the parts outside the CDR3, is DAMVIQNPRYQVTQFGKPVTLSCSQTLNHNVMYWYQQKSSQAPKLLFHYYDKDFNNEADTPDNFQSRRPNTSFCFLDIRSPGLGDTAMYLCATSRERDTLRHFGQGTRLTVV.

This clone occurred once. The V call is TRBV28, the J call TRBJ1-1; TRBD1 might be the D (5 bases). The length of the CDR3 is 15 residues. V lost 3 bases to trimming and J lost 4 bases, with 15 bases between them. CDR1 is MDHEN, CDR2 SYDVKM, per germline. This CDR3 is CASSFPPARGTEAFF. The CDR3 DNA follows: TGTGCCAGCAGTTTCCCACCAGCTAGGGGCACTGAAGCTTTCTTT.

This clone has more than one count but fewer than ten. The chain combines TRBV19 with TRBJ1-5; D possibly corresponds to TRBD1 (5 bases). Trimming removed 3 bases at V and 7 bases at J, with 16 bases between. The CDR3 is made up of 15 amino acids. The germline V gene has CDR1 LNHDA and CDR2 SQIVND (reference sequence). The CDR3 DNA sequence: TGTGCCAGTAGTATGGGTCCGGGGGGAAGCCAGCCCCAGCATTTT. This translates into CASSMGPGGSQPQHF.

The chain uses TRBV6-5 and TRBJ2-5, with D possibly matching TRBD1 (5 bases). Germline V lookup: CDR1 MNHEY, CDR2 SVGAGI. The CDR3 consists of 15 residues. Between the trimmed V and J ends, which lost 7 bases and 5 bases, there was a span of 20 bases. The CDR3 spells CASTAGQGHRETQYF. Written as DNA, the CDR3 is TGTGCCAGCACCGCAGGTCAGGGCCATAGGGAGACCCAGTACTTC.

The chain combines TRBV29-1 with TRBJ2-1; the match to TRBD2 covers 11 bases. From germline, CDR1 is SQVTM and CDR2 ANQGSEA. The CDR3 spans 15 residues. V shed 4 bases and J 4 bases; nucleotides not matched to a gene: 6. In nucleotides, the CDR3 is TGCAGCGTTGGTCCGGGACTAGCGGATTACAATGAGCAGTTCTTC. Protein sequence: CSVGPGLADYNEQFF.

The chain is built from TRBV29-1 and TRBJ2-7; possible D gene TRBD1, 5 bases. V dropped 5 bases and J dropped 0 bases, with 11 bases sitting between them. The CDR3 spans 13 residues. The germline V gene has CDR1 SQVTM and CDR2 ANQGSEA. The CDR3, as DNA: TGCAGCGTTTCACAGGCGTACTCCTACGAGCAGTACTTC. It yields the protein CSVSQAYSYEQYF.

The chain couples TRBV5-8 to TRBJ2-7; TRBD1 matches at 8 bases. The CDR3 is 14 amino acids. With V trimmed by 2 bases and J by 6 bases, 7 bases remained unmatched. Germline CDR1 and CDR2: SGHTS and YDEGEE. The CDR3 sequence: CASSFSGQVSEQYF. The CDR3 nucleotides are TGTGCCAGCAGCTTTTCGGGACAGGTATCCGAGCAGTACTTC.

V gene TRBV29-1 combines with J gene TRBJ1-5; 9 positions agree with TRBD1. CDR1 SQVTM and CDR2 ANQGSEA come from the germline V gene. V lost 4 bases, J lost 5 bases, and 9 bases stayed unmatched. The CDR3 totals 15 residues. The CDR3 loop is CSVGDRGLFDQPQHF. Here the CDR3 DNA reads TGCAGCGTTGGAGACAGGGGGTTGTTTGATCAGCCCCAGCATTTT.

The chain employs TRBV5-4 and TRBJ2-3, with a possible D match to TRBD1 (5 bases). CDR3 size: 14 residues. Germline CDR1 reads SGHNT; CDR2 reads YYREEE (reference sequence). Trimming cost V 1 base and J 1 base, with 7 bases left between them. CDR3 amino acids: CASSLSRGTDTQYF. The CDR3 coding sequence is TGTGCCAGCAGCTTGAGCAGGGGCACAGATACGCAGTATTTT.

This clone was seen at least ten times. The rearrangement links TRBV5-1 to TRBJ1-2; D might be TRBD1 (5 bases). CDR1 and CDR2 (germline): SGHRS, YFSETQ. Trimming took 4 bases from V and 0 from J, leaving 13 bases between them. The CDR3 is made up of 15 amino acids. The CDR3 sequence: CASSAEQATNYGYTF. In DNA form, the CDR3 reads TGCGCCAGCAGCGCCGAACAGGCTACTAACTATGGCTACACCTTC.

The chain has TRBV18 and TRBJ2-7, with TRBD1 matching over 9 bases. J lost 0 bases, V lost 4 bases, and 4 bases had no gene match. This CDR3 has 15 residues. CDR1 and CDR2 (germline): KGHSH, LQKENI. The CDR3 here is CASSLGTGSSYEQYF. The CDR3 DNA reads as TGTGCCAGCTCACTAGGGACAGGGTCCTCCTACGAGCAGTACTTC.

The J gene is TRBJ1-1, the V gene TRBV7-9, with a weak D call TRBD1 (6 bases). Germline V CDR1 and CDR2: SEHNR, FQNEAQ (reference sequence). V was cut by 3 bases and J by 1 base, with 9 bases left in between. The CDR3 sequence is 14 residues long. CDR3 sequence reads: CASSLGQPNTEAFF. As DNA, the CDR3 is TGTGCCAGCAGCTTGGGACAACCGAACACTGAAGCTTTCTTT.